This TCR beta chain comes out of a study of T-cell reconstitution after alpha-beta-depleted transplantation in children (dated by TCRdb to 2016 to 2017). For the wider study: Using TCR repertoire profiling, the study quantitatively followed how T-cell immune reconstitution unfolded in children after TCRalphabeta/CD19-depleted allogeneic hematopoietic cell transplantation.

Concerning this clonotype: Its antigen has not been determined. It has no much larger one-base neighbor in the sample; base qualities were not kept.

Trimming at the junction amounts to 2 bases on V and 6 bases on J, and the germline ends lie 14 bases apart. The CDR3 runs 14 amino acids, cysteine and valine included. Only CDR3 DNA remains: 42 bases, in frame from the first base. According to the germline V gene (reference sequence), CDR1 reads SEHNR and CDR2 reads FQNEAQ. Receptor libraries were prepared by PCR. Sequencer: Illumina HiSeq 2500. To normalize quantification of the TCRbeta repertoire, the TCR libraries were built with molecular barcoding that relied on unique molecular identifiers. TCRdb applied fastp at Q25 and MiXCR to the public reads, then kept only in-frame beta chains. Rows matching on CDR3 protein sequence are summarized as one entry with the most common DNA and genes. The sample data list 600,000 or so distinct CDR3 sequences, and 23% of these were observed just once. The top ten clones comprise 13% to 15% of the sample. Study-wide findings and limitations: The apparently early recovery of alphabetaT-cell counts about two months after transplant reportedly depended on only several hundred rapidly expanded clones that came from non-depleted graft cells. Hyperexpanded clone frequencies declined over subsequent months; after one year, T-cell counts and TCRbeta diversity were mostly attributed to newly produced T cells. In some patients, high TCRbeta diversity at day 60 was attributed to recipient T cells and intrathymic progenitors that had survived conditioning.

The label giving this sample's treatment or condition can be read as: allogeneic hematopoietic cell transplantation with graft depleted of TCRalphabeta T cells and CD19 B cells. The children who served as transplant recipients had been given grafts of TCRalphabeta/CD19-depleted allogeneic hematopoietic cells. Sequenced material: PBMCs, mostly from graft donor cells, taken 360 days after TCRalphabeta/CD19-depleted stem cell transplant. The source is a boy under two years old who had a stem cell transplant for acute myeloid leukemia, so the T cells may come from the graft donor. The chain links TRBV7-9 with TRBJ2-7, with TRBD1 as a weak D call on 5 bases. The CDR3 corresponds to CASSLNQGAPEQYV. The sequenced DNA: TGTGCCAGCAGCTTAAATCAAGGGGCTCCCGAGCAGTACGTC.